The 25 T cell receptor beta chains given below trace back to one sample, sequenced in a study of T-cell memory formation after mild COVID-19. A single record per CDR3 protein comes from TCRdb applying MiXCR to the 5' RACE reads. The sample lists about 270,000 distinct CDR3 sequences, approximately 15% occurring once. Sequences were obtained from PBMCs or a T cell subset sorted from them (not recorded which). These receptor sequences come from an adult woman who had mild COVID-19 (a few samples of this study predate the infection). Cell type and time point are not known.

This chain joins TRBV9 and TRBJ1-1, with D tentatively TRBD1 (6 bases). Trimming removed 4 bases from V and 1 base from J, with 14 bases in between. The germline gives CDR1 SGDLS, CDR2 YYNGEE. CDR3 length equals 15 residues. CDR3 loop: CASSRKQGPNTEAFF. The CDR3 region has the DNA TGTGCCAGCAGCAGAAAACAGGGTCCGAACACTGAAGCTTTCTTT. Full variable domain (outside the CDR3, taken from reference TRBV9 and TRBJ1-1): DSGVTQTPKHLITATGQRVTLRCSPRSGDLSVYWYQQSLDQGLQFLIQYYNGEERAKGNILERFSAQQFPDLHSELNLSSLELGDSALYFCASSRKQGPNTEAFFGQGTRLTVV.

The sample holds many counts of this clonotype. CDR3 residues: CASSLRELAGSTDTQYF. The CDR3 DNA reads TGTGCCAGCAGTTTAAGGGAGCTAGCGGGATCCACAGATACGCAGTATTTT. This chain links TRBV12-3 or TRBV12-4 with TRBJ2-3, with 9 nucleotides matching TRBD2. CDR3 length: 17 amino acids. V lost 2 bases, J lost 2 bases, and 8 bases stayed unmatched.

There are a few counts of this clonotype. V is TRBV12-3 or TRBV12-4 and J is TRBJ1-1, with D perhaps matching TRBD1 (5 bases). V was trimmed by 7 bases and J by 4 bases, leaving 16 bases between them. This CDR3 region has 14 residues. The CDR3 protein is CASTSGGFFTEAFF. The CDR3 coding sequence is TGTGCCAGCACCTCGGGGGGGTTCTTCACTGAAGCTTTCTTT.

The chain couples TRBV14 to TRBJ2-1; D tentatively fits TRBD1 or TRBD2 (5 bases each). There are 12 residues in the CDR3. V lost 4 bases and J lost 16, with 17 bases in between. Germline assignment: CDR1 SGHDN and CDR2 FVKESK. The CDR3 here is CASSRGSGPPFF. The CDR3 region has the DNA TGTGCCAGCAGCCGGGGGTCAGGACCTCCCTTCTTC.

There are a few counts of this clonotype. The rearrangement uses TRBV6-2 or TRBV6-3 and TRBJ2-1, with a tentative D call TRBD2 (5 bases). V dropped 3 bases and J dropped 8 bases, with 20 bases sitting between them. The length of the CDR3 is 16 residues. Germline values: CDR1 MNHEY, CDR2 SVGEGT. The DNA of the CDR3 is TGTGCCAGCAGTTATCTAGGAACTAGAGCGAACGATGAGCAGTTCTTC. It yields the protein CASSYLGTRANDEQFF.

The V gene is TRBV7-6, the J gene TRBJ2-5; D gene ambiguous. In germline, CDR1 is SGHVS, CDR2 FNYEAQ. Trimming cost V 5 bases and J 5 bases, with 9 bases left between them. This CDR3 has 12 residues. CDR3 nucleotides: TGTGCCAGCAGCCCGCCCCGGGAGACCCAGTACTTC. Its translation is CASSPPRETQYF.

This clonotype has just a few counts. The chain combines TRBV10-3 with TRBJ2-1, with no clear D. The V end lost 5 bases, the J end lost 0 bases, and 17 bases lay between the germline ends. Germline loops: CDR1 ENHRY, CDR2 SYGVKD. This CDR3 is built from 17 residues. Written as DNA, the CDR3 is TGTGCCATCAGTATGCCAGCAAGCCGTGACTCCTACAATGAGCAGTTCTTC. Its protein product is CAISMPASRDSYNEQFF.

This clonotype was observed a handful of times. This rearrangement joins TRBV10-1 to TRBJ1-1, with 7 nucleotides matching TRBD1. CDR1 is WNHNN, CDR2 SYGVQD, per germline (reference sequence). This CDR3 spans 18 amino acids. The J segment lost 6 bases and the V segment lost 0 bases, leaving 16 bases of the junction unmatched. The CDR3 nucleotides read TGCGCCAGCAGTGAGTCTTTTGACAGGGCTTCTGGTTTTCCTGAAGCTTTCTTT. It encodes CASSESFDRASGFPEAFF.

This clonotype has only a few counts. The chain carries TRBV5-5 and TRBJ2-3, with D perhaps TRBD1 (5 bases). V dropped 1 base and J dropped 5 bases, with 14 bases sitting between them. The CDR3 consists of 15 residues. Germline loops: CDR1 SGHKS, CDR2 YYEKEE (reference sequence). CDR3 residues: CASSLSGQRGDTQYF. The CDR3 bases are TGTGCCAGCAGCTTGTCAGGACAAAGAGGAGATACGCAGTATTTT. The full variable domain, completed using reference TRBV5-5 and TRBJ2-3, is DAGVTQSPTHLIKTRGQQVTLRCSPISGHKSVSWYQQVLGQGPQFIFQYYEKEERGRGNFPDRFSARQFPNYSSELNVNALLLGDSALYLCASSLSGQRGDTQYFGPGTRLTVL.

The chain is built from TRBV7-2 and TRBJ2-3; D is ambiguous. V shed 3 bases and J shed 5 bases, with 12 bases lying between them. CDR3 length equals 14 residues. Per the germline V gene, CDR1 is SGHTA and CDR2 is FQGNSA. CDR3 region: CASSFPEEVDTQYF. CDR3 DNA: TGTGCCAGCAGCTTCCCGGAAGAGGTAGATACGCAGTATTTT.

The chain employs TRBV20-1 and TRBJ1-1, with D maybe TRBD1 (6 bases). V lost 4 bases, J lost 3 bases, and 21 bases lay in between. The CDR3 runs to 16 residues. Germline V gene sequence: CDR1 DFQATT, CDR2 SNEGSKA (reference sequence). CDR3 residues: CSATDLIRQEYTEAFF. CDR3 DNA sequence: TGCAGTGCTACCGACCTGATCCGACAGGAGTACACTGAAGCTTTCTTT.

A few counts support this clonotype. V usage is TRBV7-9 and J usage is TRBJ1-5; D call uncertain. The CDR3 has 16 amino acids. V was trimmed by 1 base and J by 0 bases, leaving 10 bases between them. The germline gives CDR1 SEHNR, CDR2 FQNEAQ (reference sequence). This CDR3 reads CASSLGRGGSNQPQHF. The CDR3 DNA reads TGTGCCAGCAGCTTAGGCCGGGGAGGTAGCAATCAGCCCCAGCATTTT.

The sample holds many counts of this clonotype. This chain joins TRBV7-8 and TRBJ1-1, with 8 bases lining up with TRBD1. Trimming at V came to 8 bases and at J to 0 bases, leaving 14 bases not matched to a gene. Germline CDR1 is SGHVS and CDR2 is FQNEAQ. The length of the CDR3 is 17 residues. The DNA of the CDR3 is TGTGCCAGCCAGAGAAATCTCGGACAGGGCATGAACACTGAAGCTTTCTTT. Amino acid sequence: CASQRNLGQGMNTEAFF.

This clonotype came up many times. As DNA, the CDR3 is TGTGCCAGCAGTGACCCGCCCCCGGATACGCAGTATTTT. Its translation is CASSDPPPDTQYF. The genes are TRBV25-1 and TRBJ2-3, with D hard to call. The CDR3 sequence is 13 residues long. Per germline, CDR1 MGHDK and CDR2 SYGVNS. V lost 3 bases, J lost 6 bases, and 10 bases lay in between.

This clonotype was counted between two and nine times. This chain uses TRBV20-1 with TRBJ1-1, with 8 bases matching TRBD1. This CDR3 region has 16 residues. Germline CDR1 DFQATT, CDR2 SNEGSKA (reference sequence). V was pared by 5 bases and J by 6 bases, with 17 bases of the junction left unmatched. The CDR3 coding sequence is TGCAGTGCTCCAAGTACAGGGGGGCTGACCACTCCTGAAGCTTTCTTT. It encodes CSAPSTGGLTTPEAFF.

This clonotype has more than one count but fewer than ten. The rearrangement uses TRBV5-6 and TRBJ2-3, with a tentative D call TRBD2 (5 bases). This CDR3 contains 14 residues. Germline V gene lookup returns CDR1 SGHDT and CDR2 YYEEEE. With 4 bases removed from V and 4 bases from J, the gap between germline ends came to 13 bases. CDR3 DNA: TGTGCCAGCAGCACCCTCGCGGGTTCAGATACGCAGTATTTT. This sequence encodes CASSTLAGSDTQYF.

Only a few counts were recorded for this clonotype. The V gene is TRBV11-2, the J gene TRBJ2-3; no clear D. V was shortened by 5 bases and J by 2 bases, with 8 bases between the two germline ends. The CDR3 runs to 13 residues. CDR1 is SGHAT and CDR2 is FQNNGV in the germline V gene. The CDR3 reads CASSPSVTDTQYF. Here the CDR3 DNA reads TGTGCCAGCAGCCCTTCGGTCACAGATACGCAGTATTTT.

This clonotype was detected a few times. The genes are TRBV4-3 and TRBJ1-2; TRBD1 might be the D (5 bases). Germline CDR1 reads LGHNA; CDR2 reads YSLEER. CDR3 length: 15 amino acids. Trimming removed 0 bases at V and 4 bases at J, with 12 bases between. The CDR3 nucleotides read TGCGCCAGCAGCCAAGATAGGGGTAAAGGCTATGGCTACACCTTC. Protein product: CASSQDRGKGYGYTF.

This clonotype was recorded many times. CDR3 protein: CASSLDDRVYGYTF. In nucleotides, the CDR3 is TGTGCCAGCAGTTTAGACGACAGGGTCTATGGCTACACCTTC. The V call is TRBV6-5, the J call TRBJ1-2; 7 bases are shared with TRBD1. V lost 4 bases, J lost 4 bases, and 6 bases stayed unmatched. Germline values: CDR1 MNHEY, CDR2 SVGAGI. The CDR3 covers 14 residues.

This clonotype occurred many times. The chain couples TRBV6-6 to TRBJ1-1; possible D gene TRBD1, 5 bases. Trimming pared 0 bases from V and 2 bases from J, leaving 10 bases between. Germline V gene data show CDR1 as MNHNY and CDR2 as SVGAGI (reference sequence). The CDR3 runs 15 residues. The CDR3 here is CASSYSKTDNTEAFF. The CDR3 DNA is TGTGCCAGCAGTTACTCCAAGACAGACAACACTGAAGCTTTCTTT.

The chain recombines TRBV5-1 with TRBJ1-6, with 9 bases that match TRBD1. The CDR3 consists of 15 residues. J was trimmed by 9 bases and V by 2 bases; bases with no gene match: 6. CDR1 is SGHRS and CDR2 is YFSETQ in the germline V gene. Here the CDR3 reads CASSLQGASGSPLHF. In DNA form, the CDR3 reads TGCGCCAGCAGCTTACAGGGGGCGTCGGGTTCACCCCTCCACTTT.

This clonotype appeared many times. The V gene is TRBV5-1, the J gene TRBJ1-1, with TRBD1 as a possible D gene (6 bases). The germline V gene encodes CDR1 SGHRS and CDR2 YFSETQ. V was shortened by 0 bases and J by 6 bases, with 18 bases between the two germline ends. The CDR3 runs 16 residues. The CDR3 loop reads CASSLASAGDYPEAFF. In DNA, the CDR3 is TGCGCCAGCAGCTTGGCGTCGGCAGGGGATTATCCTGAAGCTTTCTTT.

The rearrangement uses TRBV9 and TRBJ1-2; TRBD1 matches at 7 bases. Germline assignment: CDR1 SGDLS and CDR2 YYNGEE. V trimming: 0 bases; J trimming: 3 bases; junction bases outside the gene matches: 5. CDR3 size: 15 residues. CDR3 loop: CASSVDGRGDYGYTF. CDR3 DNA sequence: TGTGCCAGCAGCGTAGACGGCAGGGGGGACTATGGCTACACCTTC.

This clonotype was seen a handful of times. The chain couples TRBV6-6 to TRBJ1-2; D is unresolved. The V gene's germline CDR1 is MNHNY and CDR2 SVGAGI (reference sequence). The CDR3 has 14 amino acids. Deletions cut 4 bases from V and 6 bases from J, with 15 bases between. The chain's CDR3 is CASSLSASSNGYTF. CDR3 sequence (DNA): TGTGCCAGCAGTTTATCGGCCAGCTCTAATGGCTACACCTTC.

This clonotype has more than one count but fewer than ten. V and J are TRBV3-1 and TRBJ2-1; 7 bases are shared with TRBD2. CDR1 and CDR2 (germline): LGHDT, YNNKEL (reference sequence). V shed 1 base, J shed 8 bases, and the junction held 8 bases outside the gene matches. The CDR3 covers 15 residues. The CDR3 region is CASSQAGLKRDEQFF. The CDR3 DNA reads TGTGCCAGCAGCCAAGCGGGACTAAAAAGAGATGAGCAGTTCTTC.